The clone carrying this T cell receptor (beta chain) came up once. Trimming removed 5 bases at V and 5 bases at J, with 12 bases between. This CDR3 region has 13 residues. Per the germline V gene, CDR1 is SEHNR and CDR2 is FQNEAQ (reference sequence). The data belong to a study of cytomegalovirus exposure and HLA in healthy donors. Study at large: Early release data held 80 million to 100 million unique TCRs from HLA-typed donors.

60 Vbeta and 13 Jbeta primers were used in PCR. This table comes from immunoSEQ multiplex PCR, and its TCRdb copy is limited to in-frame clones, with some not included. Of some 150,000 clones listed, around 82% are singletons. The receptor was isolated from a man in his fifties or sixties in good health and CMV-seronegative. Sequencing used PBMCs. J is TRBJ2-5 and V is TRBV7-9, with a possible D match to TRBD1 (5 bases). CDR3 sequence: CASSLGQRETQYF. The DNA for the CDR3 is TGTGCCAGCAGCCTTGGACAACGCGAGACCCAGTACTTC. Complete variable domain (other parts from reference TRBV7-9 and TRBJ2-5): DTGVSQNPRHKITKRGQNVTFRCDPISEHNRLYWYRQTLGQGPEFLTYFQNEAQLEKSRLLSDRFSAERPKGSFSTLEIQRTEQGDSAMYLCASSLGQRETQYFGPGTRLLVL.